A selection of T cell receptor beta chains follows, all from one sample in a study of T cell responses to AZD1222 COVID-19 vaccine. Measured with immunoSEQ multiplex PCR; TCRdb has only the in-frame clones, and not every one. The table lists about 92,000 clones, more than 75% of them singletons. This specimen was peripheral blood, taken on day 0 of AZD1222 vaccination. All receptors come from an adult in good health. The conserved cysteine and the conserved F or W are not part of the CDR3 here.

ASSRDRGDGYT	TRBJ1-2	TRBV7-2
ASSSGPSQETQY	TRBJ2-5	TRBV7-3
AWGKDINYGYT	TRBJ1-2	TRBV30
SARGPSGGHTDTQY	TRBJ2-3	TRBV20-1
ASITSATGELF	TRBJ2-2	TRBV28
ASSLGANEQF	TRBJ2-1	TRBV5-1
ASSQRQPEEKLF	TRBJ1-4	TRBV3-1/TRBV3-2
ASSGPGGHTGELF	TRBJ2-2	TRBV2
ASSPRTGNTGELF	TRBJ2-2	TRBV19
ASSHSGANYYEQY	TRBJ2-7	TRBV3-1/TRBV3-2
ASIGSGVRETQY	TRBJ2-5	TRBV2
ASSLGQGTGELF	TRBJ2-2	TRBV7-9
ASSPQQGNTGELF	TRBJ2-2	TRBV18
ASRMAAQNYGYT	TRBJ1-2	TRBV5-1
ASSLGDRENTEAF	TRBJ1-1	TRBV5-1
ASSLSLATTGELF	TRBJ2-2	TRBV7-2
ASSLSPSGLAGANVLT	TRBJ2-6	TRBV27
ASSESGERPEAF	TRBJ1-1	TRBV6-4
ASSLAGTAREQY	TRBJ2-7	TRBV27
ASSTSSELF	TRBJ1-4	TRBV19
ASSQELSQETQY	TRBJ2-5	TRBV3-1/TRBV3-2
SVDSGLGSYEQY	TRBJ2-7	TRBV29-1
ASSLGAGRGTEAF	TRBJ1-1	TRBV5-1
ASNKVYSNQPQH	TRBJ1-5	TRBV5-1
ASSLGVASYT	TRBJ1-2	TRBV7-9
AIRDSLAGAYEQY	TRBJ2-7	TRBV10-3
ASSLSSLAGFYNEQF	TRBJ2-1	TRBV4-2
ASSFQGSTEAF	TRBJ1-1	TRBV11-1
ASSLTTGGLGTEAF	TRBJ1-1	TRBV5-1
ASSRPGTGYEQY	TRBJ2-7	TRBV5-6
ASSVEGQGANQPQH	TRBJ1-5	TRBV7-2
AIRGDNSGNTIY	TRBJ1-3	TRBV10-3
ASGRQGTDGYT	TRBJ1-2	TRBV6-5
ASSQGGGATDTQY	TRBJ2-3	TRBV4-2
ASSFAGGGTGELF	TRBJ2-2	TRBV7-2
ASSQSVSGNTIY	TRBJ1-3	TRBV9
ASSYPSAVEQF	TRBJ2-1	TRBV6-2/TRBV6-3
ASSGTGGTYGYT	TRBJ1-2	TRBV5-4
ASKPGQGYGYT	TRBJ1-2	TRBV10-2